This T cell receptor (beta chain) was retrieved from a study of blood T cell repertoires in COVID-19. Background on the study: COVID-19 samples collected from the United States, Italy and Spain covered acute and convalescent phases. PBMCs, B-cell-depleted T cells, or T cells were the source of the cDNA or gDNA that made up the material.

Per the original methods: For nucleated cells, counts were estimated from reference gene primer amplification. TCRdb's table, derived via immunoSEQ multiplex PCR, lists solely in-frame clones and lacks some. D and trimming come from the DNA, and the V and J calls and clone size come from that table. This repertoire shows hundreds of thousands of clones, 88% found once; its top ten account for more than 0.95%. V shed 4 bases, J shed 6 bases, and the junction held 13 bases outside the gene matches. Looked up from germline, CDR1 is MDHEN and CDR2 is SYDVKM. The CDR3 consists of 17 residues. Sequenced material: peripheral blood. This sequence was found in a woman aged 40-49 years who had recovered from COVID-19. This chain links TRBV28 with TRBJ2-2; 8 nucleotides match TRBD1. CDR3 sequence reads: CASSSWPGGAAAGELFF. Here the CDR3 DNA reads TGTGCCAGCAGTTCCTGGCCAGGGGGCGCAGCGGCCGGGGAGCTGTTTTTT.